The 17 T cell receptor beta chains given below trace back to one sample, sequenced in a study of cytomegalovirus exposure and HLA in healthy donors. 13 Jbeta primers and 60 Vbeta primers were used for the PCR. Method: immunoSEQ multiplex PCR; TCRdb's copy keeps in-frame clones and lacks some. The sample contains 250,000 to 350,000 clones, around two thirds of which appear only once. Source material: PBMCs. The receptors here all came from a female donor in good health and CMV-seronegative.

This sequence joins TRBV6-1 and TRBJ2-4; 7 bases fit TRBD2. V lost 3 bases and J lost 0; bases outside the gene matches: 5. CDR3 length: 16 residues. Germline V CDR1 and CDR2: MNHNS, SASEGT. CDR3 coding DNA: TGTGCCAGCAGTGACGAATGGGGGGGAGCCAAAAACATTCAGTACTTC. Translating gives CASSDEWGGAKNIQYF.

This clone was detected only a few times. V and J are TRBV19 and TRBJ1-4, with no clear D. The CDR3 has 15 amino acids. Looked up from germline, CDR1 is LNHDA and CDR2 is SQIVND (reference sequence). Between the trimmed V and J ends, which lost 6 bases and 7 bases, there was a span of 18 bases. The CDR3 DNA reads as TGTGCCAGTAGCTTAGATGGCAGGCGGGGTGAAAAACTGTTTTTT. Residues: CASSLDGRRGEKLFF.

The chain employs TRBV4-1 and TRBJ2-2, with 7 bases matching TRBD1. V dropped 1 base and J dropped 6; count of bases not matched to a gene: 2. Germline CDR1 MGHRA, CDR2 YSYEKL. The CDR3 sequence is 14 residues long. DNA for the CDR3: TGCGCCAGCAGCCAAGTGCAGGGGGCCGGGGAGCTGTTTTTT. Translated, it gives CASSQVQGAGELFF.

The J gene is TRBJ1-1, the V gene TRBV5-1; D possibly corresponds to TRBD1 (5 bases). V lost 4 bases, J lost 1 base, and 11 bases lay in between. Looked up from germline, CDR1 is SGHRS and CDR2 is YFSETQ. This CDR3 has 14 residues. CDR3 residues: CASSIDGGNTEAFF. The CDR3 DNA follows: TGCGCCAGCAGCATCGACGGGGGGAACACTGAAGCTTTCTTT. Variable domain in full (rest from reference TRBV5-1 and TRBJ1-1): KAGVTQTPRYLIKTRGQQVTLSCSPISGHRSVSWYQQTPGQGLQFLFEYFSETQRNKGNFPGRFSGRQFSNSRSEMNVSTLELGDSALYLCASSIDGGNTEAFFGQGTRLTVV.

V and J are TRBV28 and TRBJ1-5; D not resolved. With 5 bases removed from V and 3 bases from J, the gap between germline ends came to 5 bases. Germline lookup yields CDR1 MDHEN and CDR2 SYDVKM. The CDR3 loop spans 12 amino acids. CDR3 in amino acids: CASSQFNQPQHF. Here the CDR3 DNA reads TGTGCCAGCAGTCAGTTCAATCAGCCCCAGCATTTT.

V usage is TRBV7-9 and J usage is TRBJ2-3; perhaps TRBD1 as D (6 bases). V lost 2 bases to trimming and J lost 8 bases, with 17 bases between them. This CDR3 spans 15 amino acids. Germline CDR1 reads SEHNR; CDR2 reads FQNEAQ (reference sequence). This chain's CDR3 is CASSLTGHEDSTQYF. The DNA for the CDR3 is TGTGCCAGCAGCTTAACTGGACATGAGGACAGTACGCAGTATTTT.

This clone has just one count. This sequence joins TRBV14 and TRBJ2-7; 8 bases map to TRBD2. The CDR3 length is 16 residues. Per the germline V gene, CDR1 is SGHDN and CDR2 is FVKESK. Trimming cost V 1 base and J 0 bases; bases outside gene matches: 5. The CDR3, as DNA: TGTGCCAGCAGCCAAGTAAACGGGAGGGCCTCCTACGAGCAGTACTTC. This gives the protein CASSQVNGRASYEQYF. Supplemented by reference TRBV14 and TRBJ2-7, the full variable domain reads EAGVTQFPSHSVIEKGQTVTLRCDPISGHDNLYWYRRVMGKEIKFLLHFVKESKQDESGMPNNRFLAERTGGTYSTLKVQPAELEDSGVYFCASSQVNGRASYEQYFGPGTRLTVT.

The genes are TRBV4-1 and TRBJ2-1; D may be TRBD2 (6 bases). Looked up from germline, CDR1 is MGHRA and CDR2 is YSYEKL. V dropped 0 bases and J dropped 4 bases, with 7 bases sitting between them. The CDR3 loop spans 14 amino acids. CDR3 sequence (DNA): TGCGCCAGCAGCCAAGAGACTAGTTACAATGAGCAGTTCTTC. Translating it yields CASSQETSYNEQFF.

This sequence joins TRBV5-1 and TRBJ2-3; TRBD1 matches 8 bases. Germline CDR1 SGHRS, CDR2 YFSETQ. V gave up 0 bases and J gave up 0 bases; unmatched junction bases: 12. The CDR3 has 19 amino acids. The CDR3 region is CASSLAPYRTGLSTDTQYF. CDR3 coding DNA: TGCGCCAGCAGCTTGGCCCCTTATAGGACAGGGCTCAGCACAGATACGCAGTATTTT.

This chain uses TRBV5-1 with TRBJ2-3, with TRBD2 matching 9 bases. Germline values: CDR1 SGHRS, CDR2 YFSETQ. V shed 4 bases, J shed 2 bases, and the junction held 14 bases outside the gene matches. This CDR3 comprises 18 residues. The CDR3 reads CASSTSPTGTSLTDTQYF. Written as DNA, the CDR3 is TGCGCCAGCAGCACTTCCCCTACGGGGACTAGCCTCACAGATACGCAGTATTTT.

V and J are TRBV4-1 and TRBJ2-3; 15 bases are a match to TRBD2. CDR1 is MGHRA and CDR2 is YSYEKL in the germline V gene. V dropped 0 bases and J dropped 8; count of bases not matched to a gene: 6. This CDR3 is 17 amino acids long. The CDR3 reads CASSQEGTSGRMGTQYF. The CDR3 DNA reads TGCGCCAGCAGCCAAGAGGGGACTAGCGGGAGGATGGGTACGCAGTATTTT.

CDR3 sequence reads: CASSYRGPEAFF. CDR3 sequence (DNA): TGTGCCAGCAGTTACAGGGGGCCTGAAGCTTTCTTT. The gene calls are TRBV6-5 and TRBJ1-1; 7 bases match TRBD1. Trimming cost V 2 bases and J 6 bases; bases outside gene matches: 0. CDR1 MNHEY and CDR2 SVGAGI come from the germline V gene. The CDR3 loop spans 12 amino acids.

The rearrangement uses TRBV27 and TRBJ1-5; D gene uncertain. The CDR3 length is 15 residues. Germline CDR1 MNHEY, CDR2 SMNVEV (reference sequence). Trimming left V 2 bases short and J 3 bases short, with 11 bases between. CDR3 in DNA: TGTGCCAGCAGTTTAAGTTTACAGCCCAATCAGCCCCAGCATTTT. As protein: CASSLSLQPNQPQHF.

The chain is built from TRBV5-1 and TRBJ1-2; TRBD1 is a possible D gene (5 bases). V was clipped by 5 bases and J by 4 bases, with 9 bases between them. CDR3 length: 12 residues. CDR1 and CDR2 from the germline V gene are SGHRS and YFSETQ. The CDR3 bases are TGCGCCAGCAGTTCCGGGGGCTATGGCTACACCTTC. This translates into CASSSGGYGYTF.

V and J are TRBV7-8 and TRBJ1-1, with D possibly TRBD1 on 6 matching bases. Trimming left V 4 bases short and J 9 bases short, with 15 bases between. CDR1 and CDR2 from the germline V gene are SGHVS and FQNEAQ. The CDR3 has 13 amino acids. DNA of the CDR3: TGTGCCAGCAGCTCTAGGGGGGAGGGGAAAGCTTTCTTT. The encoded protein is CASSSRGEGKAFF.

Here the CDR3 DNA reads TGTGCCAGCAGGCAGGTGTATAGCAATCAGCCCCAGCATTTT. This sequence encodes CASRQVYSNQPQHF. The chain employs TRBV2 and TRBJ1-5, with D uncertain. The V and J ends lost 6 bases and 0 bases respectively, with 9 bases between them. There are 14 residues in the CDR3. Germline assignment: CDR1 SNHLY and CDR2 FYNNEI. Filled out from reference TRBV2 and TRBJ1-5, the complete variable domain reads EPEVTQTPSHQVTQMGQEVILRCVPISNHLYFYWYRQILGQKVEFLVSFYNNEISEKSEIFDDQFSVERPDGSNFTLKIRSTKLEDSAMYFCASRQVYSNQPQHFGDGTRLSIL.

This clone was picked up one time. The CDR3 bases are TGTGCCAGCAGTGTCCTACAGGGGGCAAATGGCTACACCTTC. As protein: CASSVLQGANGYTF. The chain has TRBV2 and TRBJ1-2, with 9 positions matching TRBD1. Germline V lookup: CDR1 SNHLY, CDR2 FYNNEI. After removal of 4 bases from V and 6 bases from J, the junction contained 6 bases not matched to a gene. This CDR3 contains 14 residues.